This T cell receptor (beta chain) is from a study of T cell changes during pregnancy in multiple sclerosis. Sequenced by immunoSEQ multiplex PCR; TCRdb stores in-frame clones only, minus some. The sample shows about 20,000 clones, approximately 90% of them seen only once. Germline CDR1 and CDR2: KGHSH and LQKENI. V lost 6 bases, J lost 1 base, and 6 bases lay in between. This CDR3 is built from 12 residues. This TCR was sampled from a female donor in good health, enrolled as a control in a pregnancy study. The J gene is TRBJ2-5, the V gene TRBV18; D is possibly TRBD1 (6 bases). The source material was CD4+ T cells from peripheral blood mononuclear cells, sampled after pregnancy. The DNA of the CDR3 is TGTGCCAGCTCGGACAGCCAAGAGACCCAGTACTTC. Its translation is CASSDSQETQYF. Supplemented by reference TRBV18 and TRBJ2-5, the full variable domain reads NAGVMQNPRHLVRRRGQEARLRCSPMKGHSHVYWYRQLPEEGLKFMVYLQKENIIDESGMPKERFSAEFPKEGPSILRIQQVVRGDSAAYFCASSDSQETQYFGPGTRLLVL.